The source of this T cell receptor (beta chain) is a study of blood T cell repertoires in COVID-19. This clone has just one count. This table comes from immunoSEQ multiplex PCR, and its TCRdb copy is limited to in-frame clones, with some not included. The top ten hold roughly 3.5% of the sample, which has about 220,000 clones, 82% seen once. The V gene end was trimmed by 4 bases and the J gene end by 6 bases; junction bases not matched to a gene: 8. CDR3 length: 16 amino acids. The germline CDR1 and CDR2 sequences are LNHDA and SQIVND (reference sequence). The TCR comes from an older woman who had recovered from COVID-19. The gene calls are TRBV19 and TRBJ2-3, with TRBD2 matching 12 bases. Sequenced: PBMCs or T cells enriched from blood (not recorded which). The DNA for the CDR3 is TGTGCCAGTAGTAGTGGACTAGCGGGGCGAGCGGATACGCAGTATTTT. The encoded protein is CASSSGLAGRADTQYF.